Described below is a single T cell receptor (beta chain) sequence and its context. This specimen comes from a study of shared clonotypes between healthy human individuals. The CDR3 runs 17 residues. Germline assignment: CDR1 SNHLY and CDR2 FYNNEI. V lost 3 bases and J 5 bases, leaving 22 bases between the germline ends. Libraries were prepared by immunoSEQ multiplex PCR; TCRdb keeps only in-frame clonotypes and omits some of them. The sample consists of a few hundred thousand clones, approximately 97% of them appearing once. Sequenced sample: naive CD4+ T cells sorted from blood. Subset specified: CD45RA+ positively selected. The sequence came from a woman in her 30s in good health. The chain recombines TRBV2 with TRBJ2-5; perhaps TRBD2 as D (5 bases). CDR3: CASSDSAGRQAGETQYF. The CDR3 DNA follows: TGTGCCAGCAGTGATTCGGCGGGTAGGCAGGCCGGGGAGACCCAGTACTTC.